This TCR beta chain was found in a study of regulatory T cells in long-lasting Graves disease. This clonotype has only a few counts. The antigen remains undetermined. Regarding time point: persistent/refractory GD, antithyroid drugs over 5 years with positive TRAb. Researchers made the TCR library from RNA that was extracted from PBMCs. Points from the study as a whole: Persistent patients shared some 2,500 public clonotypes among themselves. Newly diagnosed patients shared fewer, at under 1,000. TRBV28, TRBJ1-2 and TRBJ2-5 were segments that persistent disease favored.

Assembly of TCR beta libraries relied on iRepertoire HTBI primers together with Arm-PCR of CDR3 regions. TCRdb reprocessed the multiplex PCR reads via MiXCR and lists one record per CDR3 protein. The sample gives 300,000 to 400,000 distinct CDR3 sequences, roughly a fifth of which show up once; just under 30% is in the top ten. Germline loops: CDR1 LGHNA, CDR2 YSLEER. The CDR3 covers 13 residues. Deletions cut 0 bases from V and 6 bases from J, with 9 bases between. The clonotype originates from a female donor with Graves disease. This rearrangement joins TRBV4-3 to TRBJ2-7; no clear D gene. The specimen comprised peripheral blood mononuclear cells (PBMCs), sampled when the disease was refractory, from a patient treated with antithyroid drugs. The CDR3 loop is CASSQDPKAEQYF. The CDR3 coding sequence is TGCGCCAGCAGCCAAGACCCAAAGGCCGAGCAGTACTTC.